A selection of T cell receptor beta chains follows, all from one sample in a study of monozygotic twins with inflammatory bowel disease. TCRdb reprocessed the 5' RACE reads and stores each CDR3 protein as one record, lacking DNA. Its clone listing holds 150,000 to 200,000 distinct CDR3 sequences. Sequenced input: blood. The receptor source for this set is a human donor with ulcerative colitis or Crohn's disease, or a healthy co-twin of an affected twin (not recorded which). Each CDR3 is given with its conserved first and last residue. Some rows have no size entry. The others give once, few or many, or a class for an expanded clone.

cdr3_aa	j_call	clone_size	v_call
CSARSPGHTGELFF	TRBJ2-2	NA	TRBV20-1
CASTLLGQYTEAFF	TRBJ1-1	NA	TRBV19
CASSLTDTGELFF	TRBJ2-2	NA	TRBV7-9
CASSVARREGELFF	TRBJ2-2	NA	TRBV9
CASSQDLDRADTGELFF	TRBJ2-2	NA	TRBV4-2
CASSSSLANEKLFF	TRBJ1-4	NA	TRBV11-2
CSPQPGGVGEKLFF	TRBJ1-4	NA	TRBV20-1
CASSLTSDGYNEQFF	TRBJ2-1	NA	TRBV6-4
CASTSGSSYNEQFF	TRBJ2-1	NA	TRBV3-1
CASRPGTVAVSEAFF	TRBJ1-1	NA	TRBV6-1
CASSQTSGLVYEQYF	TRBJ2-7	NA	TRBV4-2
CSAHRSGSIQYF	TRBJ2-4	NA	TRBV20-1
CASSAGASGSSALYEQFF	TRBJ2-1	medium-sized	TRBV5-1
CASSLRGMLAGTQETQYF	TRBJ2-5	NA	TRBV7-3
CASSSVEGGDYNEQFF	TRBJ2-1	NA	TRBV7-9
CSARDLRGGNEQFF	TRBJ2-1	NA	TRBV20-1
CASSQLPGPPNYGYTF	TRBJ1-2	NA	TRBV4-1
CASSQGTRLWGNEQFF	TRBJ2-1	NA	TRBV3-1
CASSYALAGGRLQSYNEQFF	TRBJ2-1	NA	TRBV6-2/TRBV6-3
CSVLGLEYEQYF	TRBJ2-7	NA	TRBV29-1
CASSGQGSYNEQFF	TRBJ2-1	NA	TRBV9
CASSLGLAGYTDTQYF	TRBJ2-3	NA	TRBV7-2
CASSLPSGLAGSSGANVLTF	TRBJ2-6	NA	TRBV28
CASSQDALRANSPLHF	TRBJ1-6	NA	TRBV14
CASSKGGDTFDEQYF	TRBJ2-7	NA	TRBV18
CASSRTVNEQFF	TRBJ2-1	NA	TRBV28
CASSLIPVTSGEAFF	TRBJ1-1	NA	TRBV11-2
CASSLRGLAEYEQYF	TRBJ2-7	NA	TRBV27
CAISLLDRGSKTQYF	TRBJ2-5	NA	TRBV10-3
CSVASTGELFF	TRBJ2-2	NA	TRBV29-1
CASSFPLGLLAGVAEDEQFF	TRBJ2-1	NA	TRBV5-4
CASSLDSTLGTDTQYF	TRBJ2-3	NA	TRBV5-6
CASSQDSYSYEQYF	TRBJ2-7	NA	TRBV4-1